These 24 T cell receptor beta chains were all obtained from the same sample, sequenced in a study of control samples from healthy donors and cancer patients. Assay used: immunoSEQ multiplex PCR; TCRdb lists only in-frame clones, some missing. The sample lists 170,000 or so clones; approximately 92% were seen once. The source material was blood. Receptors were obtained from a man aged 25 to 40 in good health.

The chain has TRBV10-1 and TRBJ2-3, with D unclear. The germline V gene encodes CDR1 WNHNN and CDR2 SYGVQD (reference sequence). V lost 2 bases and J 0 bases, leaving 6 bases between the germline ends. The CDR3 has 14 amino acids. The CDR3 here is CASSEGGSTDTQYF. In DNA, the CDR3 is TGCGCCAGCAGTGAGGGCGGTAGCACAGATACGCAGTATTTT.

This clone was seen just once. The V gene is TRBV6-2 or TRBV6-3, the J gene TRBJ1-5, with 7 bases aligning to TRBD1. The V gene's germline CDR1 is MNHEY and CDR2 SVGEGT. V lost 6 bases, J lost 1 base, and 12 bases stayed unmatched. CDR3 size: 17 residues. In DNA form, the CDR3 reads TGTGCCAGCAGCCCTCTTGGGACAGTTAACAGCAATCAGCCCCAGCATTTT. Amino acids: CASSPLGTVNSNQPQHF.

The rearrangement joins TRBV11-1 to TRBJ2-3, with 11 bases fitting TRBD2. Germline loops: CDR1 SGHAT, CDR2 FQDESV (reference sequence). The ends lost 0 bases at V and 5 bases at J; junction bases unmatched: 1. This CDR3 region has 15 residues. DNA of the CDR3: TGTGCCAGCAGCTTAGCGGGGACTAGCGGAGATACGCAGTATTTT. This translates into CASSLAGTSGDTQYF. The full variable domain, in which reference TRBV11-1 and TRBJ2-3 provide the parts outside the CDR3, is EAEVAQSPRYKITEKSQAVAFWCDPISGHATLYWYRQILGQGPELLVQFQDESVVDDSQLPKDRFSAERLKGVDSTLKIQPAELGDSAMYLCASSLAGTSGDTQYFGPGTRLTVL.

The chain employs TRBV3-1 (or the pseudogene TRBV3-2) and TRBJ2-3, with D perhaps assigned TRBD1 or TRBD2 (5 bases each). The CDR3 runs 14 residues. Between the trimmed V and J ends, which lost 3 bases and 2 bases, there was a span of 9 bases. Germline values: CDR1 LGHDT, CDR2 YNNKEL (reference sequence). CDR3 DNA: TGTGCCAGCAGCCAGGGACGGATCACAGATACGCAGTATTTT. Protein product: CASSQGRITDTQYF.

This clone was seen only a few times. This chain uses TRBV27 with TRBJ2-3; 14 nucleotides agree with TRBD2. J lost 3 bases, V lost 5 bases, and 4 bases had no gene match. The CDR3 covers 16 residues. The germline V gene encodes CDR1 MNHEY and CDR2 SMNVEV (reference sequence). The CDR3, as DNA: TGTGCCAGCAGTCCGGGGACTAGCGGGAGTACAGATACGCAGTATTTT. It is translated as CASSPGTSGSTDTQYF.

The chain employs TRBV5-1 and TRBJ2-3, with D tentatively TRBD1 (6 bases). Trimming stripped 4 bases from V and 0 bases from J, with 15 bases between. The CDR3 covers 16 residues. The germline gives CDR1 SGHRS, CDR2 YFSETQ. CDR3 residues: CASSPLQGHSTDTQYF. CDR3 coding DNA: TGCGCCAGCAGCCCACTTCAGGGGCATAGCACAGATACGCAGTATTTT.

This clone appeared once. DNA for the CDR3: TGTGCCAGCAGCGCCCGGGGACTAGCGGGTTACAATGAGCAGTTCTTC. This codes for CASSARGLAGYNEQFF. This chain joins TRBV9 and TRBJ2-1, with 12 bases identical to TRBD2. The CDR3 has 16 residues. V gave up 3 bases and J gave up 4 bases; unmatched junction bases: 5. In germline, CDR1 is SGDLS, CDR2 YYNGEE.

Here the CDR3 reads CASSLGGGSVTGELFF. DNA for the CDR3: TGTGCCAGCAGCTTAGGCGGGGGGAGTGTAACCGGGGAGCTGTTTTTT. This sequence joins TRBV7-8 and TRBJ2-2; 8 bases are shared with TRBD2. Trimming cost V 1 base and J 5 bases; bases outside gene matches: 6. Germline CDR1 reads SGHVS; CDR2 reads FQNEAQ. The CDR3 loop spans 16 amino acids.

This chain uses TRBV19 with TRBJ2-1; no reliable D call. The CDR3 has 15 residues. Trimming removed 1 base at V and 8 bases at J, with 15 bases between. The germline V gene encodes CDR1 LNHDA and CDR2 SQIVND (reference sequence). CDR3 region: CASSIGWAVRDEQFF. Here the CDR3 DNA reads TGTGCCAGTAGTATAGGGTGGGCCGTTAGGGATGAGCAGTTCTTC.

This rearrangement joins TRBV10-2 to TRBJ1-1; possibly TRBD1 for D (6 bases). The CDR3 consists of 13 residues. V was trimmed by 3 bases and J by 4 bases, leaving 9 bases between them. The germline gives CDR1 WSHSY, CDR2 SAAADI. In DNA, the CDR3 is TGCGCCAGCAGTGAAGTAGGGGGCACTGAAGCTTTCTTT. It yields the protein CASSEVGGTEAFF.

The chain links TRBV5-1 to TRBJ1-6, with TRBD1 as a possible D gene (6 bases). Germline V gene data show CDR1 as SGHRS and CDR2 as YFSETQ. The germline V and J ends were trimmed by 0 bases and 9 bases, with 16 bases remaining between them. This CDR3 spans 16 amino acids. CDR3 bases: TGCGCCAGCAGCTTGGACAGGGCCCCCTGGGGTTCACCCCTCCACTTT. Its translation is CASSLDRAPWGSPLHF.

CDR3 DNA: TGCGCCAGCAGCATACAACCTCCGGGACAGGGAATGAGTGGCTACACCTTC. It translates to CASSIQPPGQGMSGYTF. The chain is built from TRBV5-1 and TRBJ1-2, with 9 bases fitting TRBD1. The junction had 17 bases not matched to a gene; V was cut back by 4 bases and J by 7 bases. This CDR3 region has 17 residues. In germline, CDR1 is SGHRS, CDR2 YFSETQ. The full variable domain, its missing parts supplied by reference TRBV5-1 and TRBJ1-2, is KAGVTQTPRYLIKTRGQQVTLSCSPISGHRSVSWYQQTPGQGLQFLFEYFSETQRNKGNFPGRFSGRQFSNSRSEMNVSTLELGDSALYLCASSIQPPGQGMSGYTFGSGTRLTVV.

This chain's CDR3 is CASGAANQPQHF. The CDR3 DNA follows: TGTGCCAGCGGGGCAGCAAATCAGCCCCAGCATTTT. The rearrangement links TRBV2 to TRBJ1-5; D perhaps matches TRBD1 (5 bases). The CDR3 covers 12 residues. Germline-derived CDR1 and CDR2 are SNHLY and FYNNEI. Between the trimmed V and J ends, which lost 8 bases and 4 bases, there was a span of 9 bases.

The V gene is TRBV5-5, the J gene TRBJ2-7, with D perhaps TRBD2 (6 bases). Germline CDR1 and CDR2: SGHKS and YYEKEE (reference sequence). This CDR3 comprises 16 residues. The V and J ends lost 1 base and 6 bases respectively, with 20 bases between them. The CDR3 DNA reads as TGTGCCAGCAGCTTGAAGTTTGGCCGGGAGAGTGGCGAGCAGTACTTC. As protein: CASSLKFGRESGEQYF.

CDR3: CATSDVWGEAFF. The DNA for the CDR3 is TGTGCCACCAGTGATGTTTGGGGTGAAGCTTTCTTT. The chain couples TRBV24-1 to TRBJ1-1; D is ambiguous. Trimming shortened V by 3 bases and J by 7 bases, and 8 bases separated the two germline ends. This CDR3 is built from 12 residues. Germline V gene lookup returns CDR1 KGHDR and CDR2 SFDVKD.

The V and J genes are TRBV7-2 and TRBJ1-3; possibly TRBD1 for D (6 bases). Per germline, CDR1 SGHTA and CDR2 FQGNSA. Trimming removed 1 base at V and 2 bases at J, with 6 bases between. CDR3 length: 14 amino acids. The chain's CDR3 is CASSLDRAGNTIYF. The CDR3 DNA is TGTGCCAGCAGCTTAGACAGGGCTGGAAACACCATATATTTT.

The chain links TRBV30 to TRBJ2-3; D gene ambiguous. CDR1 is GTSNPN, CDR2 SVGIG, per germline (reference sequence). Between the trimmed V and J ends, which lost 4 bases and 1 base, there was a span of 6 bases. This CDR3 has 12 residues. The CDR3 region is CAWNRGTDTQYF. The CDR3 coding sequence is TGTGCCTGGAATCGTGGCACAGATACGCAGTATTTT.

This chain uses TRBV10-1 with TRBJ2-3; tentative D call: TRBD1 (5 bases). This CDR3 has 15 residues. CDR1 and CDR2 from the germline V gene are WNHNN and SYGVQD (reference sequence). Deletions cut 0 bases from V and 2 bases from J, with 9 bases between. CDR3 residues: CASSESYRSTDTQYF. The CDR3 nucleotides are TGCGCCAGCAGTGAGTCTTACAGGTCCACAGATACGCAGTATTTT.

The chain links TRBV18 to TRBJ2-7, with TRBD1 matching 7 bases. The CDR3 has 15 residues. V lost 1 base and J lost 6; bases outside the gene matches: 9. In germline, CDR1 is KGHSH, CDR2 LQKENI. CDR3 sequence: CASSPLEGAVGEQYF. Written as DNA, the CDR3 is TGTGCCAGCTCACCACTCGAGGGGGCAGTGGGCGAGCAGTACTTC.

The chain joins TRBV4-3 to TRBJ2-6, with 7 bases matching TRBD1. Germline V CDR1 and CDR2: LGHNA, YSLEER. This CDR3 has 19 residues. The junction had 8 bases not matched to a gene; V was cut back by 0 bases and J by 0 bases. The CDR3 sequence: CASSQDGGQTSSGANVLTF. The CDR3 nucleotides read TGCGCCAGCAGCCAAGATGGGGGACAGACCTCCTCTGGGGCCAACGTCCTGACTTTC.

The chain is built from TRBV18 and TRBJ1-2, with D unclear. The V gene's germline CDR1 is KGHSH and CDR2 LQKENI. The CDR3 is made up of 14 amino acids. Trimming took 6 bases from V and 3 from J, leaving 14 bases between them. CDR3 loop: CASSPRGDYYGYTF. CDR3 sequence (DNA): TGTGCCAGCTCTCCCCGGGGAGACTACTATGGCTACACCTTC.

The chain uses TRBV19 and TRBJ2-7; D gene unclear. V dropped 7 bases and J dropped 4 bases, with 14 bases sitting between them. Germline CDR1 is LNHDA and CDR2 is SQIVND (reference sequence). The CDR3 sequence is 13 residues long. The CDR3 sequence: CASTPQAGYEQYF. As DNA, the CDR3 is TGTGCCAGTACCCCCCAGGCTGGGTACGAGCAGTACTTC.

This chain uses TRBV6-2 or TRBV6-3 with TRBJ2-3; unclear D gene. Germline V CDR1 and CDR2: MNHEY, SVGEGT. The V end lost 0 bases, the J end lost 6 bases, and 10 bases lay between the germline ends. The length of the CDR3 is 14 residues. The CDR3 loop is CASSYSMHGDTQYF. The CDR3 region has the DNA TGTGCCAGCAGTTACTCGATGCATGGGGATACGCAGTATTTT.

The chain combines TRBV12-3 or TRBV12-4 with TRBJ1-1; D is possibly TRBD1 (5 bases). The V and J ends lost 6 bases and 1 base respectively, with 9 bases between them. The CDR3 is 13 residues long. CDR3 loop: CASSHGGNTEAFF. In DNA, the CDR3 is TGTGCCAGCAGCCATGGGGGGAACACTGAAGCTTTCTTT.